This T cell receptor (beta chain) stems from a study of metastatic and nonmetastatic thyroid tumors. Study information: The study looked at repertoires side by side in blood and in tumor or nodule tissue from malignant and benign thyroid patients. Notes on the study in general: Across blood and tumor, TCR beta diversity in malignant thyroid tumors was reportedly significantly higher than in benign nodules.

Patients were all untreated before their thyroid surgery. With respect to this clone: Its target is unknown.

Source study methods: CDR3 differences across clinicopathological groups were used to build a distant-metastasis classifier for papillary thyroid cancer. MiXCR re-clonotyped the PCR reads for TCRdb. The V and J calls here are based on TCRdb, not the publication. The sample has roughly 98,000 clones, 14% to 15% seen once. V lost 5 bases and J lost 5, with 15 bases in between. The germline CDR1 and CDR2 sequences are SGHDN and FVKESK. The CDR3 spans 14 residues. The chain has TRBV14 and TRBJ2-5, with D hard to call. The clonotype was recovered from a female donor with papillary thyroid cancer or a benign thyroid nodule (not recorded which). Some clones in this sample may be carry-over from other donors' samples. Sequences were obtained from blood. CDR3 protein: CASSIYQRTETQYF. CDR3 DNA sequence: TGTGCCAGCAGCATCTATCAGAGAACGGAGACCCAGTACTTC.